The rows below give T cell receptor beta chains drawn from one sample of a study of CD8 T cells in ankylosing spondylitis. TCRdb re-called the 5' RACE reads with MiXCR, one entry per CDR3 protein. The sample has approximately 100,000 distinct CDR3 sequences; about 8% are singletons. Sequences were obtained from blood, either unsorted or a sorted T cell fraction (not recorded which). The receptor source for this set is a male donor with ankylosing spondylitis or in good health (not recorded which). CDR3s include the opening cysteine and the closing phenylalanine or tryptophan. A D gene is named only where the DNA matches it firmly. The size field is filled for only some rows; it gives once, few, many or a size class.

D gene	V gene	clone size	J gene	CDR3 DNA	CDR3 protein
NA	TRBV24-1	many	TRBJ2-3	TGTGCCACCAGTGATACCACAGGTAGAGATACGCAGTATTTT	CATSDTTGRDTQYF
NA	TRBV7-9	few	TRBJ2-7	TGTGCCAGCAGCTTAGGTGGTAGGAGGACCGAGCAGTACTTC	CASSLGGRRTEQYF
NA	TRBV20-1	NA	TRBJ1-3	TGCAGTGCTGGTCCCAGGGCTGGAAACACCATATATTTT	CSAGPRAGNTIYF
NA	TRBV10-3	many	TRBJ2-3	TGTGCCATCAGTGAGTCGTCGGGCGGTAGCACAGATACGCAGTATTTT	CAISESSGGSTDTQYF
TRBD2	TRBV5-1	NA	TRBJ2-1	TGCACCAGCACTTTCGTAGCGGGCCCCAATGAGCAGTTCTTC	CTSTFVAGPNEQFF
NA	TRBV7-8	many	TRBJ2-6	TGTGCCAGCAGCTTCGCAAGGGTACTGCGGCCTGGGGCCAACGTCCTGACTTTC	CASSFARVLRPGANVLTF
NA	TRBV7-9	few	TRBJ1-6	TGTGCCAGCAGCTTAGACTCCTATAATTCACCCCTCCACTTT	CASSLDSYNSPLHF
TRBD1	TRBV7-9	NA	TRBJ2-7	TGTGCCAGCAGCTTAGCCCAGACAGGGGAGCAGTACTTC	CASSLAQTGEQYF
NA	TRBV20-1	many	TRBJ1-5	TGCAGTGCTAGCCTCGGGGCCTCCAATCAGCCCCAGCATTTT	CSASLGASNQPQHF
TRBD1	TRBV6-1	many	TRBJ1-5	TGTGCCAGCAGGGGAGGGACAGGGAACAATCAGCCCCAGCATTTT	CASRGGTGNNQPQHF
NA	TRBV10-3	many	TRBJ2-3	TGTGCCACTGGGGGGACTGGTGATACGCAGTATTTT	CATGGTGDTQYF
NA	TRBV12-5	many	TRBJ2-5	TGTGCTAGTGGACTATATGCGAGGGGCGTGTCTGGGACCCAGTACTTC	CASGLYARGVSGTQYF
NA	TRBV7-8	once	TRBJ2-3	TGTGCCAACAGCATCCGTCCCGTTTTCACGGATACGCAGTATTTT	CANSIRPVFTDTQYF
NA	TRBV6-1	many	TRBJ1-2	TGTGCCAGCAGGTCAAGTGGGATTGGTGGCTACACCTTC	CASRSSGIGGYTF
NA	TRBV11-2	many	TRBJ1-1	TGTGCCAGCAGCTTAGTCCGGAGGAACACTGAAGCTTTCTTT	CASSLVRRNTEAFF
NA	TRBV5-1	many	TRBJ2-2	TGCGCCAGCAGCCCCTGGGGCCCGAACACCGGGGAGCTGTTTTTT	CASSPWGPNTGELFF
TRBD1	TRBV12-3/TRBV12-4	many	TRBJ1-2	TGTGCCAGCAGGGCAGGGGGCGGAACCTATGGCTACACCTTC	CASRAGGGTYGYTF
NA	TRBV20-1	NA	TRBJ2-1	TGCAGTGCTATTGCCCCTGGGGATGAGCAGTTCTTC	CSAIAPGDEQFF
NA	TRBV2	many	TRBJ1-3	TGTGCCAGCAGTCTCGAGGGTGGGGGAAACACCATATATTTT	CASSLEGGGNTIYF
NA	TRBV6-5	many	TRBJ1-4	TGTGCCAGCAGTTACCGGACCGCGGAAAAACTGTTTTTT	CASSYRTAEKLFF
NA	TRBV9	few	TRBJ2-1	TGTGCCAGCAGCGCAACCACAGGGGGGGCATACAATGAGCAGTTCTTC	CASSATTGGAYNEQFF
NA	TRBV7-2	NA	TRBJ2-7	TGTGCCAGCAGCTTTGGCAAGCACCCATCCATAGACGAGCAGTACTTC	CASSFGKHPSIDEQYF
NA	TRBV4-3	many	TRBJ2-3	TGCGCCAGCAGCCAAGACCTAGCCACAGATACGCAGTATTTT	CASSQDLATDTQYF
TRBD1	TRBV4-1	many	TRBJ1-1	TGCGCCAGCAGACAGACAGGGGCGAACACTGAAGCTTTCTTT	CASRQTGANTEAFF
NA	TRBV7-2	many	TRBJ2-3	TGTGCCAGCACGCTAGCCTCGGCCGCTACGCAGTATTTT	CASTLASAATQYF
NA	TRBV12-5	many	TRBJ2-1	TGTGCTAGTGGTTTGCCGCCAACTAGTAATGAGCAGTTCTTC	CASGLPPTSNEQFF
NA	TRBV4-1	many	TRBJ2-3	TGCGCCAGCAGCCAAGATTGGAGTCGGCCTACGCAGTATTTT	CASSQDWSRPTQYF
TRBD2	TRBV3-1	NA	TRBJ2-7	TGTGCCAGCAGCCAATCTAGCGGCTCCTACGAGCAGTACTTC	CASSQSSGSYEQYF
NA	TRBV4-3	NA	TRBJ2-3	TGCGCCAGCAGCCAAGAATTCGGGACTCAGCCTAGCACAGATACGCAGTATTTT	CASSQEFGTQPSTDTQYF
NA	TRBV15	many	TRBJ2-2	TGTGCCACCAGCAGAGCGTGGAGGGCCCGTCTTACCGGGGAGCTGTTTTTT	CATSRAWRARLTGELFF
NA	TRBV2	many	TRBJ2-7	TGTGCCAGCAGTCCCGGGCCTAGCAACGAGCAGTACTTC	CASSPGPSNEQYF
NA	TRBV7-2	NA	TRBJ2-1	TGTGCCAGCAGCCCTACCGGGACACTGTACAATGAGCAGTTCTTC	CASSPTGTLYNEQFF
NA	TRBV25-1	many	TRBJ2-7	TGTGCCAGCAACAGAGACTATCCCTACGAGCAGTACTTC	CASNRDYPYEQYF
NA	TRBV20-1	many	TRBJ2-3	TGCAGTGCTAGAGCGGACCGAAAAAGCACAGATACGCAGTATTTT	CSARADRKSTDTQYF
NA	TRBV9	few	TRBJ2-2	TGTGCCAGCAGCCTTGGGACTGAGCCGAACACCGGGGAGCTGTTTTTT	CASSLGTEPNTGELFF
TRBD2	TRBV13	NA	TRBJ2-1	TGTGCCAGCAGCTTAGCGCCGGGACTAGCGGGCTATGAGCAGTTCTTC	CASSLAPGLAGYEQFF
NA	TRBV7-2	many	TRBJ1-2	TGTGCCAGCAGCTTATCCCTTTACGGACACTATGGCTACACCTTC	CASSLSLYGHYGYTF
NA	TRBV5-5	many	TRBJ2-1	TGTGCCAGCAGCTTGGTGGTGGGACCGCAATACAATGAGCAGTTCTTC	CASSLVVGPQYNEQFF
TRBD1	TRBV4-1	NA	TRBJ2-7	TGCGCCAGCAGCCTCAGGGACAGTTTCGAGCAGTACTTC	CASSLRDSFEQYF
TRBD1	TRBV5-1	many	TRBJ2-3	TGCGCCAGCAGCAGGACAGGGGAAGATACGCAGTATTTT	CASSRTGEDTQYF
NA	TRBV7-9	many	TRBJ1-1	TGTGCCAGCAGCCGACAGGAAAACACTGAAGCTTTCTTT	CASSRQENTEAFF
NA	TRBV7-7	many	TRBJ1-5	TGTGCTAGTGAGCTTGGGGTTAGCAATCAGCCCCAGCATTTT	CASELGVSNQPQHF